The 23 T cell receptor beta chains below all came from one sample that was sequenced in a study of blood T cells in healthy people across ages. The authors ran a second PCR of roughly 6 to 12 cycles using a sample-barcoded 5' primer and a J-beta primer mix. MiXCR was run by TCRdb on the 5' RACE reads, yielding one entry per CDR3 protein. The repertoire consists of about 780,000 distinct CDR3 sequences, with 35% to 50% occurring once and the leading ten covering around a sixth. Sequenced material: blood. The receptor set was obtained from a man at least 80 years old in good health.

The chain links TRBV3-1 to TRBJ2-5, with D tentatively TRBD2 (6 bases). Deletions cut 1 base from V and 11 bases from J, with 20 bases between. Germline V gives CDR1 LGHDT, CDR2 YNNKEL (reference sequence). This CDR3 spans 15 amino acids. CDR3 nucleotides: TGTGCCAGCAGCCAAGGGGCTAGCGCGGGCAATGAGCAGTACTTC. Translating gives CASSQGASAGNEQYF.

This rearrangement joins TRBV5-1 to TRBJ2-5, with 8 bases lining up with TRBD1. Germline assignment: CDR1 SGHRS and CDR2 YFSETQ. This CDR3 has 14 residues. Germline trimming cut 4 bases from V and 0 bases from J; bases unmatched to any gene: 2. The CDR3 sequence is CASSLTGDQETQYF. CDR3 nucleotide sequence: TGCGCCAGCAGCCTGACAGGGGACCAAGAGACCCAGTACTTC.

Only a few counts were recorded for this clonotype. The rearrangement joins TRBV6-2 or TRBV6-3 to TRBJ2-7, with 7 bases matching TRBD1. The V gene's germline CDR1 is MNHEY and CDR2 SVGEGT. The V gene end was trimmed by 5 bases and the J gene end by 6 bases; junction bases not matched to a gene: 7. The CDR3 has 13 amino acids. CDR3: CASSQAGTAEQYF. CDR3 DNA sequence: TGTGCCAGCAGTCAGGCTGGGACAGCCGAGCAGTACTTC.

This CDR3 is CASSSTGTGSGEQYF. The DNA of the CDR3 is TGTGCCAGCAGTTCTACCGGGACAGGGTCGGGTGAGCAGTACTTC. The V and J genes are TRBV12-3 or TRBV12-4 and TRBJ2-7, with TRBD1 matching 9 bases. The CDR3 extends over 15 amino acids. J lost 7 bases, V lost 4 bases, and 11 bases had no gene match.

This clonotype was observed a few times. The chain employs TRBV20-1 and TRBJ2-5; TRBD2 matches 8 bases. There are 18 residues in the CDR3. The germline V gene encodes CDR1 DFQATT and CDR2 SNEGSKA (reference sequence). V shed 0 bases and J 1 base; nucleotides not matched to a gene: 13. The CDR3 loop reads CSARDATPKRESQETQYF. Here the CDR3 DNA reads TGCAGTGCTAGAGATGCCACCCCTAAGCGGGAGTCCCAAGAGACCCAGTACTTC.

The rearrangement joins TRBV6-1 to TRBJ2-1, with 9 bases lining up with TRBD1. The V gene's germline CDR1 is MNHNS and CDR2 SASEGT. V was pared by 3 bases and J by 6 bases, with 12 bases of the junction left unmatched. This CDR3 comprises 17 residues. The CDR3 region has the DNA TGTGCCAGCAGTGAGATGCCCGGGACAGGGATTATCAATGAGCAGTTCTTC. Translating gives CASSEMPGTGIINEQFF.

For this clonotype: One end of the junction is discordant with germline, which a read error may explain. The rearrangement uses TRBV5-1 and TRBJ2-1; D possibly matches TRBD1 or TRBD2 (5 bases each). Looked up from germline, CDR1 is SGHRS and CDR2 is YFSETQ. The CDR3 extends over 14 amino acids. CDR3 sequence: CTSSTGTGRQEQFF. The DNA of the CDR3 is TGCACCAGCAGCACCGGGACGGGGCGGCAAGAGCAGTTCTTC.

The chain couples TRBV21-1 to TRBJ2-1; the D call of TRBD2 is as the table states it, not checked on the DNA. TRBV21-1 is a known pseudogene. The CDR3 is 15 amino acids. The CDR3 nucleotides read TGTGCCAGCAGCAAACTGTCTAGCGGGAGCCATGAGCAGTTCTTC. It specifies CASSKLSSGSHEQFF.

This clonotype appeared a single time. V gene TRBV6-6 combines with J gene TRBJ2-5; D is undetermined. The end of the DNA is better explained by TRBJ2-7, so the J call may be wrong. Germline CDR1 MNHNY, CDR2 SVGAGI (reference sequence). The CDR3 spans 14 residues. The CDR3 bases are TGTGCCAGCAGTTACTATGGCGAGCAGTACGAGCAGTACTTC. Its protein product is CASSYYGEQYEQYF.

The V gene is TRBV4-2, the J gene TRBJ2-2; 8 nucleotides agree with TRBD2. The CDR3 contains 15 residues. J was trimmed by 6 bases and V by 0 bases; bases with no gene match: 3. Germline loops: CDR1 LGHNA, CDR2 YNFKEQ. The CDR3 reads CASSQDPGGPGELFF. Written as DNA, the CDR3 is TGTGCCAGCAGCCAAGACCCGGGAGGGCCCGGGGAGCTGTTTTTT.

DNA of the CDR3: TGCGCCAGCAGGTGGGGGCTTGACAATGAGCAGTTCTTC. Amino acids: CASRWGLDNEQFF. The chain couples TRBV5-1 to TRBJ2-1; the D gene is possibly TRBD1 (6 bases). This CDR3 has 13 amino acids. The germline V gene encodes CDR1 SGHRS and CDR2 YFSETQ. Between the trimmed V and J ends, which lost 5 bases and 5 bases, there was a span of 11 bases.

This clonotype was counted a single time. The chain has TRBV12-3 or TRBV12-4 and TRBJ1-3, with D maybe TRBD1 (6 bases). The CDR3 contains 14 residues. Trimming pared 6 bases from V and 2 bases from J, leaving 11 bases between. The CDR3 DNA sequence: TGTGCCAGCAGCCGAGGGACAACTGGAAACACCATATATTTT. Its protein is CASSRGTTGNTIYF.

The CDR3 nucleotides read TGCAGTGCTAGGGGCAGATCCCTTTTGTATGAGCAGTTCTTC. It translates to CSARGRSLLYEQFF. The gene calls are TRBV20-1 and TRBJ2-1; D call uncertain. V was cut by 3 bases and J by 8 bases, with 17 bases left in between. CDR1 and CDR2 (germline): DFQATT, SNEGSKA (reference sequence). This CDR3 spans 14 amino acids.

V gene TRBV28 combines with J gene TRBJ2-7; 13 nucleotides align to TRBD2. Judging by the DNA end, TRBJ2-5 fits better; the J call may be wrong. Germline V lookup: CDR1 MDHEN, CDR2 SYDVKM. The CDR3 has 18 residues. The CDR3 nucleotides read TGTGCCAGCAGTCCGGGATCCTTGACTAGCGGGAGGCGAAAGACCCAGTACTTC. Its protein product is CASSPGSLTSGRRKTQYF.

The CDR3, as DNA: TGTGCCAGCAGTCCGCGTAGCTTCGGCACCGGGGAGCTGTTTTTT. Its translation: CASSPRSFGTGELFF. The chain links TRBV6-2 or TRBV6-3 to TRBJ2-2; D not certain. Germline CDR1 is MNHEY and CDR2 is SVGEGT. This CDR3 is 15 amino acids long. Trimming took off 5 bases at V and 4 bases at J, with 14 bases between the two ends.

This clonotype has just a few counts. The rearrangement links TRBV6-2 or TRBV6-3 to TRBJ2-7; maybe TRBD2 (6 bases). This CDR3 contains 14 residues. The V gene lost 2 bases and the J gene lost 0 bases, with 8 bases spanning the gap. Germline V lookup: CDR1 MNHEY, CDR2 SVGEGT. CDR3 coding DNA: TGTGCCAGCAGTTACCACGGGAGCTCCTACGAGCAGTACTTC. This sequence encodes CASSYHGSSYEQYF.

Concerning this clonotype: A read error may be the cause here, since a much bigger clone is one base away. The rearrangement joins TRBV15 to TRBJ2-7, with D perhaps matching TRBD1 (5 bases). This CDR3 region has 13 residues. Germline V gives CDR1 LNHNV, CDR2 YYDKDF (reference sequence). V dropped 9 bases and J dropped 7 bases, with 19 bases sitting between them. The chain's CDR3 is CATGEQGYNEQYF. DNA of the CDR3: TGTGCCACTGGAGAGCAGGGATACAATGAGCAGTACTTC.

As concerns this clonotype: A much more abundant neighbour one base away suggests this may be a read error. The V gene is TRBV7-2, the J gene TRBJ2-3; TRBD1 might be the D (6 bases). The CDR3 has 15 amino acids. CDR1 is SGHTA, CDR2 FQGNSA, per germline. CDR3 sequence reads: CACSLATGITDTQYF. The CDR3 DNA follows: TGTGCCTGCAGCTTGGCGACAGGAATCACAGATACGCAGTATTTT.

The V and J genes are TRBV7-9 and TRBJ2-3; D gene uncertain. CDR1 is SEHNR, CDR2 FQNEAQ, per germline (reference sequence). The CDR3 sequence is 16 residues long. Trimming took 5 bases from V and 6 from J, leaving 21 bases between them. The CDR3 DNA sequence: TGTGCCAGCAGCGCCCTCCCTAAGGTAATCACGGATACGCAGTATTTT. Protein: CASSALPKVITDTQYF.

The CDR3, as DNA: TGTGCCAGCAGTACCCCGGGGGAGCAGACCCAGTACTTC. Protein sequence: CASSTPGEQTQYF. The rearrangement uses TRBV6-5 and TRBJ2-5; tentative D call: TRBD2 (6 bases). The CDR3 length is 13 residues. CDR1 and CDR2 from the germline V gene are MNHEY and SVGAGI. V gave up 5 bases and J gave up 6 bases, with 13 bases separating them.

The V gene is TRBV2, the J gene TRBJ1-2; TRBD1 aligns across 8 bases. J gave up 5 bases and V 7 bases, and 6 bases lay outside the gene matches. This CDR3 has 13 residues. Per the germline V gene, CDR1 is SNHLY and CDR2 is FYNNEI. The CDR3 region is CASTGTGSYGYTF. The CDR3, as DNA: TGTGCCAGCACCGGGACAGGCAGTTATGGCTACACCTTC.

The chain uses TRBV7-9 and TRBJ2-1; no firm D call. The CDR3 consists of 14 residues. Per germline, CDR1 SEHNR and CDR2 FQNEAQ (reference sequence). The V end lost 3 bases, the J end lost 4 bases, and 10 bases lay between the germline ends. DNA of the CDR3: TGTGCCAGCAGCTTTGTGCCGGCTTACAATGAGCAGTTCTTC. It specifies CASSFVPAYNEQFF.

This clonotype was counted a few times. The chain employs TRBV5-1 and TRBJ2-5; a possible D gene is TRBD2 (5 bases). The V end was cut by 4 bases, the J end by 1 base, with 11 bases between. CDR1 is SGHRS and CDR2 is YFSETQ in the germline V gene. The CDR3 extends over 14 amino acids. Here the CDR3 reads CASSTGEFQETQYF. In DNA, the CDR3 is TGCGCCAGCAGCACCGGGGAGTTCCAAGAGACCCAGTACTTC.